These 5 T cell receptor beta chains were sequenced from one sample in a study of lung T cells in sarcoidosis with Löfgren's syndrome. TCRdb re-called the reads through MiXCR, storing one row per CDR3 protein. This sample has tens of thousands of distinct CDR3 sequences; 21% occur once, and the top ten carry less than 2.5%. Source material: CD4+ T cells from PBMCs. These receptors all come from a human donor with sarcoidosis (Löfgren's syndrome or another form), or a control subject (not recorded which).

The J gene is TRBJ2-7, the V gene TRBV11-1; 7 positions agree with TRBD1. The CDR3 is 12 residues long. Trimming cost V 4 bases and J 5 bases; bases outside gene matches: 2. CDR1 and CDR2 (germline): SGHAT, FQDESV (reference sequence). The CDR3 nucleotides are TGTGCCAGCAGCTCTGACAGGGACGAGCAGTACTTC. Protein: CASSSDRDEQYF.

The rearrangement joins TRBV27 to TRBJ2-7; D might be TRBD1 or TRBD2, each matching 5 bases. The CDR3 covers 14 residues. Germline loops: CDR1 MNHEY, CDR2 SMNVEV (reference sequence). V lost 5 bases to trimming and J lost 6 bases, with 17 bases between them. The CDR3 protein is CASSPRGVGREQYF. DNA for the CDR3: TGTGCCAGCAGTCCAAGGGGAGTGGGGCGCGAGCAGTACTTC.

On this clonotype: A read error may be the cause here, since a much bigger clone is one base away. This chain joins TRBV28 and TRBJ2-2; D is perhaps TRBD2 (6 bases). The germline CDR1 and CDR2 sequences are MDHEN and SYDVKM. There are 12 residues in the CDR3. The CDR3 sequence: CASSQYTGGLFF. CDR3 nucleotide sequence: TGTGCCAGCAGTCAGTACACCGGGGGGCTGTTTTTT.

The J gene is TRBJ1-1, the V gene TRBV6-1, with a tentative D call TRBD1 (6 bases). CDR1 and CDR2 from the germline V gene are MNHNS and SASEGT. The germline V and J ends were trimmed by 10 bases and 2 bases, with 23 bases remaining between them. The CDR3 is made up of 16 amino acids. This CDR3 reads CANSSPGQGRNTEAFF. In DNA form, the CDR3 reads TGTGCCAACAGCTCCCCTGGGCAGGGGAGAAACACTGAAGCTTTCTTT.

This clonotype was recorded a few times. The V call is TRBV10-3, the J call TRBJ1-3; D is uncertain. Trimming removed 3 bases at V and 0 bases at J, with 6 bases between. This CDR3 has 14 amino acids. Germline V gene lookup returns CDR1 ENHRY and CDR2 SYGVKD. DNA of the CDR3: TGTGCCATCAGTGAAGATTTCTCTGGAAACACCATATATTTT. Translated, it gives CAISEDFSGNTIYF.